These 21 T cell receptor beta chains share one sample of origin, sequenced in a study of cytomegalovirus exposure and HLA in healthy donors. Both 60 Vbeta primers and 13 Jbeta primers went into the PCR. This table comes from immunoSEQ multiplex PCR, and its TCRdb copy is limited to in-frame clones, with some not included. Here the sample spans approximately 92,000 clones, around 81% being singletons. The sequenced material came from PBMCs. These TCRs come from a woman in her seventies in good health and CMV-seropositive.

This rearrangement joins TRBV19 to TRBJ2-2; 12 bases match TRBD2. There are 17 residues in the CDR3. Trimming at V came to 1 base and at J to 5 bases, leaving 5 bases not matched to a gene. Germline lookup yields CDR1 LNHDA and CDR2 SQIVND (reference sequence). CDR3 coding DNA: TGTGCCAGTAGTATAGTGCTAGCGGGAGGGTATACCGGGGAGCTGTTTTTT. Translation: CASSIVLAGGYTGELFF. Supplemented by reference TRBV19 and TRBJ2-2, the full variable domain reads DGGITQSPKYLFRKEGQNVTLSCEQNLNHDAMYWYRQDPGQGLRLIYYSQIVNDFQKGDIAEGYSVSREKKESFPLTVTSAQKNPTAFYLCASSIVLAGGYTGELFFGEGSRLTVL.

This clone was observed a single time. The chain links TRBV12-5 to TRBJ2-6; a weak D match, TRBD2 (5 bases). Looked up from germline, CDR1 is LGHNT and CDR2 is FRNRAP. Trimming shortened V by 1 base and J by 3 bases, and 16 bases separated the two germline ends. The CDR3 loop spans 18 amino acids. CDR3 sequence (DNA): TGTGCTAGTGGTTTGGCTCCAGGAACGGCGGGTGGGGCCAACGTCCTGACTTTC. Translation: CASGLAPGTAGGANVLTF.

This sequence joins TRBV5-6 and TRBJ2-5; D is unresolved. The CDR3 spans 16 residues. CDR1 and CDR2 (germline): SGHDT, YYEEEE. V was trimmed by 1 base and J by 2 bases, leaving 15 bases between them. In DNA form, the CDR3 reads TGTGCCAGCAGCTTGTATGGAGCAAGTATACAAGAGACCCAGTACTTC. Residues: CASSLYGASIQETQYF.

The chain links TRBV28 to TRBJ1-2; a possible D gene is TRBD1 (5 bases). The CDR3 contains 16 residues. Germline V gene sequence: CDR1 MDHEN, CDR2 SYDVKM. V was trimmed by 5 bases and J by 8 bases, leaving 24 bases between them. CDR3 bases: TGTGCCAGCAGTCCCCCTGGGTACAGGCTTGGTGACGGCTACACCTTC. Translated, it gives CASSPPGYRLGDGYTF.

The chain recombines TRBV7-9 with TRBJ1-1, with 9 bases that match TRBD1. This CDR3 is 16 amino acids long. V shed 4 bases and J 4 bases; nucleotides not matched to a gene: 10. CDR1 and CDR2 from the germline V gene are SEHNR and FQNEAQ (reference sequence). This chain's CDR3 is CASSSLAGTGSTEAFF. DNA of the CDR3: TGTGCCAGCAGCTCCTTAGCCGGGACAGGGAGCACTGAAGCTTTCTTT.

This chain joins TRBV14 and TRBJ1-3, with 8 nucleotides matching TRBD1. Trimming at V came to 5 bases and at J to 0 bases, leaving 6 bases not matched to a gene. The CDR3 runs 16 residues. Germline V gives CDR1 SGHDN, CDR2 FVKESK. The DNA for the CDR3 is TGTGCCAGCAGCTGGACAGGGACTTTCTCTGGAAACACCATATATTTT. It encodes CASSWTGTFSGNTIYF.

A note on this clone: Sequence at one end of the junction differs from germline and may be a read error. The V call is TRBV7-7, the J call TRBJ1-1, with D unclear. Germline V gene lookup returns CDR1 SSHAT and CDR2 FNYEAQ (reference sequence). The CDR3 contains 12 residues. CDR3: CASSLTQTEAFF. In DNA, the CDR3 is TGTGCTAGCAGCTTGACACAGACTGAAGCTTTCTTT.

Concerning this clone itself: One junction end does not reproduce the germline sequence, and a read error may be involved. CDR3 nucleotide sequence: TGTGCCAGCACCCAACAGGGACAACTATACGAGCAGTACTTC. The encoded protein is CASTQQGQLYEQYF. The chain carries TRBV16 and TRBJ2-5, with D possibly being TRBD1 (6 bases). The last part of the DNA fits TRBJ2-7 better; the J call may be wrong. The CDR3 is 14 amino acids. CDR1 and CDR2 (germline): KGHSY, FQNENV.

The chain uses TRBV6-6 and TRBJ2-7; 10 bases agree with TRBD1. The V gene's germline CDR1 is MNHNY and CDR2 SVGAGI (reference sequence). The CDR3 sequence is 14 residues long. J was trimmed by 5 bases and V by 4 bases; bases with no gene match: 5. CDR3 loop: CASSSPGQGNEQYF. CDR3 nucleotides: TGTGCCAGCAGTTCCCCGGGACAGGGGAACGAGCAGTACTTC.

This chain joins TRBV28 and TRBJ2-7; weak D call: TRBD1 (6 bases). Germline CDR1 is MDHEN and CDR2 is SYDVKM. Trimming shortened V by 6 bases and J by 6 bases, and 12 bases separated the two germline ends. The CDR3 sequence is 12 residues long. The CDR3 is CASRLQGFEQYF. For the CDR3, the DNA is TGTGCCAGCAGATTACAGGGCTTCGAGCAGTACTTC.

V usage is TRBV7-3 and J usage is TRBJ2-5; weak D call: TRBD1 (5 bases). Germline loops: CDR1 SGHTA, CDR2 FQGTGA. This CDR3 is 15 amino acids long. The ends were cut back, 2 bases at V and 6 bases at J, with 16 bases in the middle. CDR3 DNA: TGTGCCAGCAGCTTATCAGGGTCTGACGTGAAGACCCAGTACTTC. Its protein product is CASSLSGSDVKTQYF.

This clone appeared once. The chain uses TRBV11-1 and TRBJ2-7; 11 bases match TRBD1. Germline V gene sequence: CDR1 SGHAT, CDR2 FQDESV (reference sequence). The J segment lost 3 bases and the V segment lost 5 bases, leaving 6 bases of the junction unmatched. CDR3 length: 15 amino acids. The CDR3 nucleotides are TGTGCCAGCAGCCACCCCGGGACAGGGGGCTACGAGCAGTACTTC. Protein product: CASSHPGTGGYEQYF.

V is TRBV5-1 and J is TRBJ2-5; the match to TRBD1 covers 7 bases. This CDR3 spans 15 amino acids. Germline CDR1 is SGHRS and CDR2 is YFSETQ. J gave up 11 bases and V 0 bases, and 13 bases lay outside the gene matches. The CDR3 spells CASSLEAGGTHLQYF. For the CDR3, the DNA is TGCGCCAGCAGCTTGGAGGCAGGGGGTACCCATCTACAGTACTTC. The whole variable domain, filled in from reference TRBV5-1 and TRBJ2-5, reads KAGVTQTPRYLIKTRGQQVTLSCSPISGHRSVSWYQQTPGQGLQFLFEYFSETQRNKGNFPGRFSGRQFSNSRSEMNVSTLELGDSALYLCASSLEAGGTHLQYFGPGTRLLVL.

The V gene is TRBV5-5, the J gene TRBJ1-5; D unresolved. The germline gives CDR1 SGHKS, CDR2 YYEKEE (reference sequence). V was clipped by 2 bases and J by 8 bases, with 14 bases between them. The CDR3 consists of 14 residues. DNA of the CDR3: TGTGCCAGCAGCTTCGACGGGAGGAGAAAGCCCCAGCATTTT. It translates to CASSFDGRRKPQHF. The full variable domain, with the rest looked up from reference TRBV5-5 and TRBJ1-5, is DAGVTQSPTHLIKTRGQQVTLRCSPISGHKSVSWYQQVLGQGPQFIFQYYEKEERGRGNFPDRFSARQFPNYSSELNVNALLLGDSALYLCASSFDGRRKPQHFGDGTRLSIL.

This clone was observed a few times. In DNA form, the CDR3 reads TGTGCCTGGAGTGTCTCCGGGACATCCACTCCCGAGCAGTACTTC. Translation gives CAWSVSGTSTPEQYF. The chain joins TRBV30 to TRBJ2-7, with D tentatively TRBD1 (6 bases). The ends were cut back, 0 bases at V and 6 bases at J, with 18 bases in the middle. The CDR3 runs to 15 residues. Per germline, CDR1 GTSNPN and CDR2 SVGIG (reference sequence).

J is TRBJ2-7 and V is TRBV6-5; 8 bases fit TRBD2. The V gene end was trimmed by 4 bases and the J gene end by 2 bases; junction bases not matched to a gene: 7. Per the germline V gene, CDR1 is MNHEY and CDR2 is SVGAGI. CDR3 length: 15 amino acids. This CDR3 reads CASSFLAGPTYEQYF. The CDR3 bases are TGTGCCAGCAGTTTTCTAGCGGGTCCTACCTACGAGCAGTACTTC.

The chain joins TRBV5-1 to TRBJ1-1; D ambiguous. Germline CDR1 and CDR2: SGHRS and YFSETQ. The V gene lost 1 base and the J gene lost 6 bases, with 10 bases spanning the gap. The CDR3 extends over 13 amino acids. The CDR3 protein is CASSLSAVAEAFF. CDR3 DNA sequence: TGCGCCAGCAGCTTGTCGGCGGTAGCTGAAGCTTTCTTT. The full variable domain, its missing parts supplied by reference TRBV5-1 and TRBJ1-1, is KAGVTQTPRYLIKTRGQQVTLSCSPISGHRSVSWYQQTPGQGLQFLFEYFSETQRNKGNFPGRFSGRQFSNSRSEMNVSTLELGDSALYLCASSLSAVAEAFFGQGTRLTVV.

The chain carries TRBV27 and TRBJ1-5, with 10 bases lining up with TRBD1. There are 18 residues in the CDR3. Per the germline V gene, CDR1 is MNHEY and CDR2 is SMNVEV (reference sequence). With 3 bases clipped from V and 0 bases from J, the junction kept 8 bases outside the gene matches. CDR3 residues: CASSFPGTGAFSNQPQHF. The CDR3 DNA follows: TGTGCCAGCAGTTTCCCCGGGACAGGGGCCTTTAGCAATCAGCCCCAGCATTTT.

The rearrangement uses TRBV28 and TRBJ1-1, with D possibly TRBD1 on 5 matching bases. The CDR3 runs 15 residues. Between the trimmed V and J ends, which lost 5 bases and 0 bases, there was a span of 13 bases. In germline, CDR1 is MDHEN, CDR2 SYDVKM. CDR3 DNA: TGTGCCAGCAGTGACCTGGGGGGGATGAACACTGAAGCTTTCTTT. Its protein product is CASSDLGGMNTEAFF.

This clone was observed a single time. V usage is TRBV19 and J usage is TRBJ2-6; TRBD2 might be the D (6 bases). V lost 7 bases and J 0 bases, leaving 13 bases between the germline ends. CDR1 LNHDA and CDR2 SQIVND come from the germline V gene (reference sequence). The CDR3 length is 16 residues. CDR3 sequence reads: CASKEGPNSGANVLTF. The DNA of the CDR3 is TGTGCCAGTAAGGAGGGACCGAACTCTGGGGCCAACGTCCTGACTTTC.

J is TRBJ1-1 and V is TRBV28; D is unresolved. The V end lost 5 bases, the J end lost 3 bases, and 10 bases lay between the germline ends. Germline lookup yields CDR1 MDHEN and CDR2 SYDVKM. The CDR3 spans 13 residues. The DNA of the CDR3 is TGTGCCAGCAGTATACCTCGAGACACTGAAGCTTTCTTT. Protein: CASSIPRDTEAFF.